This record looks at one TCR beta chain sequence and its context. Antigen unknown. PCR employed 60 Vbeta and 13 Jbeta primers. The method was immunoSEQ multiplex PCR; TCRdb's version includes in-frame clones alone and lacks a portion of them. Here the sample spans under 200,000 clones, around 79% being singletons. This specimen comes from a study of cytomegalovirus exposure and HLA in healthy donors. Germline CDR1 is MNHNS and CDR2 is SASEGT. This CDR3 spans 14 amino acids. Trimming left V 1 base short and J 12 bases short, with 19 bases between. General study points: Judged likely to be a sequencing artifact was a cluster of highly shared sequence variants. The authors assumed roughly uniform sequencing depth across donors for presence/absence analyses. Within an earlier analysis, most TCR beta V segments proved productive either about 87% or about 30% of the time.

Sequencing was done on a sample of PBMCs. This receptor was obtained from a male donor in good health and CMV-seropositive. The genes are TRBV6-1 and TRBJ2-7; D is perhaps TRBD1 (5 bases). The CDR3 nucleotides read TGTGCCAGCAGTGAAGGCCAGGGTAAGGTGGTTCGGTACTTC. Protein product: CASSEGQGKVVRYF.